The rows below give T cell receptor beta chains drawn from one sample of a study of cytomegalovirus exposure and HLA in healthy donors. Assay used: immunoSEQ multiplex PCR; TCRdb lists only in-frame clones, some missing. The repertoire holds fewer than 250,000 clones, around four fifths seen once, with approximately 1.8% in the top ten. Specimen: PBMCs. The receptor set was obtained from a middle-aged man in good health and CMV-seropositive. Each CDR3 is given with its conserved first and last residue. D genes are given only for firm matches. Only part of the rows carry a size: once, few, many, or a class if the clone is expanded.

d_gene: TRBD2
v_gene: TRBV28
j_gene: TRBJ2-3
abundance: -
CDR3nt: TGTGCCAGCAGATGGGAGGGCGCAGATACGCAGTATTTT
CDR3aa: CASRWEGADTQYF

d_gene: TRBD1
v_gene: TRBV30
j_gene: TRBJ2-1
abundance: -
CDR3nt: TGTGCCTGGAGTATCAGGGGGATCAATGAGCAGTTCTTC
CDR3aa: CAWSIRGINEQFF

d_gene: TRBD1
v_gene: TRBV5-6
j_gene: TRBJ2-7
abundance: -
CDR3nt: TGTGCCAGCAGCTTGTGGGACAGGGTGGTCTACGAGCAGTACTTC
CDR3aa: CASSLWDRVVYEQYF

d_gene: TRBD2
v_gene: TRBV10-3
j_gene: TRBJ2-5
abundance: -
CDR3nt: TGTGCCCCCCTGGGAGTAGCGGGAGACGAGACCCAGTACTTC
CDR3aa: CAPLGVAGDETQYF

d_gene: TRBD2
v_gene: TRBV11-2
j_gene: TRBJ2-2
abundance: -
CDR3nt: TGTGCCAGCAGCTTACGCGGGAGGGGGACCGGGGAGCTGTTTTTT
CDR3aa: CASSLRGRGTGELFF

d_gene: TRBD2
v_gene: TRBV6-5
j_gene: TRBJ2-7
abundance: -
CDR3nt: TGTGCCAGCAGTCCCTGGGGGGGAGGCGAGCAGTACTTC
CDR3aa: CASSPWGGGEQYF

d_gene: TRBD2
v_gene: TRBV5-5
j_gene: TRBJ2-5
abundance: few
CDR3nt: TGTGCCAGCAGCTTGGCTCCGGGACTAGCGGGATCTACCCAAGAGACCCAGTACTTC
CDR3aa: CASSLAPGLAGSTQETQYF

d_gene: TRBD2
v_gene: TRBV7-2
j_gene: TRBJ2-7
abundance: -
CDR3nt: TGTGCCAGCAGCTTAGCTCTAGCGGGAGGGCCACTCTCCTACGAGCAGTACTTC
CDR3aa: CASSLALAGGPLSYEQYF

d_gene: TRBD1
v_gene: TRBV11-2
j_gene: TRBJ2-1
abundance: -
CDR3nt: TGTGCCAGTAACCCGGGACAGACAAATGAGCAGTTCTTC
CDR3aa: CASNPGQTNEQFF

d_gene: TRBD2
v_gene: TRBV7-2
j_gene: TRBJ2-1
abundance: -
CDR3nt: TGTGCCAGCAGCTTAGGGCGGGAGCCCTACAATGAGCAGTTCTTC
CDR3aa: CASSLGREPYNEQFF

d_gene: TRBD1
v_gene: TRBV19
j_gene: TRBJ1-1
abundance: -
CDR3nt: TGTGCCAGTAGTATTGGGACAGGGGTAATGAACACTGAAGCTTTCTTT
CDR3aa: CASSIGTGVMNTEAFF

d_gene: TRBD2
v_gene: TRBV6-5
j_gene: TRBJ2-7
abundance: -
CDR3nt: TGTGCCAGCAGGAGGCTTAGCGGGAGTGAGGAGCAGTACTTC
CDR3aa: CASRRLSGSEEQYF

d_gene: TRBD1
v_gene: TRBV28
j_gene: TRBJ2-7
abundance: -
CDR3nt: TGTGCCAGCCGAGCCGGGACAGGGGTAAGGAGCTCCTACGAGCAGTACTTC
CDR3aa: CASRAGTGVRSSYEQYF

d_gene: -
v_gene: TRBV11-2
j_gene: TRBJ1-3
abundance: -
CDR3nt: TGTGCCAGCAGCCCGAGGGGAGGAGTTTCTGGAAACACCATATATTTT
CDR3aa: CASSPRGGVSGNTIYF

d_gene: TRBD2
v_gene: TRBV9
j_gene: TRBJ2-1
abundance: -
CDR3nt: TGTGCCAGCAGCGTAGCCGGTAGTAGAGGTTGGCTAGCGGGAGGGAGCTCCTACAATGAGCAGTTCTTC
CDR3aa: CASSVAGSRGWLAGGSSYNEQFF

d_gene: TRBD1
v_gene: TRBV14
j_gene: TRBJ1-1
abundance: once
CDR3nt: TGTGCCAGCAGCCATGGGACAGCCAAAGCTTTCTTT
CDR3aa: CASSHGTAKAFF

d_gene: -
v_gene: TRBV19
j_gene: TRBJ2-3
abundance: -
CDR3nt: TGTGCCAGTAGTCCCTCCCAGGGTCCTAGAAGGGCAGATACGCAGTATTTT
CDR3aa: CASSPSQGPRRADTQYF

d_gene: -
v_gene: TRBV5-1
j_gene: TRBJ1-4
abundance: once
CDR3nt: TGCGCCAGCAGCTTGGAAGAGGGAGGAAATGAAAAACTGTTTTTT
CDR3aa: CASSLEEGGNEKLFF

d_gene: TRBD1
v_gene: TRBV27
j_gene: TRBJ2-4
abundance: -
CDR3nt: TGTGCCAGCAGTTCTAGGGACAGGGGCAAAAACATTCAGTACTTC
CDR3aa: CASSSRDRGKNIQYF

d_gene: TRBD2
v_gene: TRBV6-6
j_gene: TRBJ2-1
abundance: -
CDR3nt: TGTGCCAGCAGTAGGGGACTAGCGGCTGTTTACAATGAGCAGTTCTTC
CDR3aa: CASSRGLAAVYNEQFF

d_gene: -
v_gene: TRBV6-6
j_gene: TRBJ1-1
abundance: -
CDR3nt: TGTGCCAGCACCCCAACCGGGACAGAAGCTTTCTTT
CDR3aa: CASTPTGTEAFF

d_gene: -
v_gene: TRBV28
j_gene: TRBJ2-7
abundance: -
CDR3nt: TGTGCCAGCAGTTTATCACTACGGATCTACGAGCAGTACTTC
CDR3aa: CASSLSLRIYEQYF

d_gene: -
v_gene: TRBV28
j_gene: TRBJ2-3
abundance: -
CDR3nt: TGTGCCAGCAGCTCTCCCGGGAGTAGCACAGATACGCAGTATTTT
CDR3aa: CASSSPGSSTDTQYF

d_gene: -
v_gene: TRBV9
j_gene: TRBJ1-2
abundance: -
CDR3nt: TGTGCCAGCAGCGTAGTATCCAGGCCAGGGAATGGCTACACCTTC
CDR3aa: CASSVVSRPGNGYTF

d_gene: -
v_gene: TRBV5-1
j_gene: TRBJ1-1
abundance: -
CDR3nt: TGCGCCAGCAGCTCGGACAGAAAAGCTTTCTTT
CDR3aa: CASSSDRKAFF

d_gene: TRBD1
v_gene: TRBV10-3
j_gene: TRBJ2-1
abundance: -
CDR3nt: TGTGCCACATCCGCGACTGGGACAGGGAACAATGAGCAGTTCTTC
CDR3aa: CATSATGTGNNEQFF

d_gene: TRBD1
v_gene: TRBV5-6
j_gene: TRBJ1-4
abundance: once
CDR3nt: TGTGCCAGCACCAAGGGACAGCTTAATGAAAAACTGTTTTTT
CDR3aa: CASTKGQLNEKLFF

d_gene: TRBD1
v_gene: TRBV15
j_gene: TRBJ1-5
abundance: once
CDR3nt: TGTGCCACCAGCAGGGACAGGGAGATCAATCAGCCCCAGCATTTT
CDR3aa: CATSRDREINQPQHF

d_gene: -
v_gene: TRBV5-4
j_gene: TRBJ2-2
abundance: once
CDR3nt: TGTGCCAGCAGCCCCGGACAGACAAACACCGGGGAGCTGTTTTTT
CDR3aa: CASSPGQTNTGELFF

d_gene: TRBD1
v_gene: TRBV7-2
j_gene: TRBJ1-6
abundance: -
CDR3nt: TGTGCCAGCAGCTTAGCGCTAACCAGGGGGAGCTCCTATAATTCACCCCTCCACTTT
CDR3aa: CASSLALTRGSSYNSPLHF

d_gene: TRBD1
v_gene: TRBV6-5
j_gene: TRBJ1-2
abundance: -
CDR3nt: TGTGCCAGCAGACCCGCCATGACAGGGGAACATGGCTACACCTTC
CDR3aa: CASRPAMTGEHGYTF

d_gene: TRBD2
v_gene: TRBV19
j_gene: TRBJ2-2
abundance: -
CDR3nt: TGTGCCAGTAGTCATAGCGGGAGTACGAACACCGGGGAGCTGTTTTTT
CDR3aa: CASSHSGSTNTGELFF

d_gene: -
v_gene: TRBV7-3
j_gene: TRBJ2-1
abundance: -
CDR3nt: TGTGCCAGCAGCTTCTCAGGGTACAATGAGCAGTTCTTC
CDR3aa: CASSFSGYNEQFF

d_gene: TRBD2
v_gene: TRBV19
j_gene: TRBJ2-4
abundance: once
CDR3nt: TGTGCCAGTAGTATCCTGGGACTAGCGGGAGATGACATTCAGTACTTC
CDR3aa: CASSILGLAGDDIQYF

d_gene: TRBD2
v_gene: TRBV7-9
j_gene: TRBJ2-7
abundance: -
CDR3nt: TGTTCCAGCAGCCAGGGACTAGCGGGAGCGAAGGCCTACGAGCAGTACTTC
CDR3aa: CSSSQGLAGAKAYEQYF

d_gene: TRBD1
v_gene: TRBV5-8
j_gene: TRBJ1-1
abundance: -
CDR3nt: TGTGCCAGCAGCTCGCCTGCGGACAGGGGTGCTTTCTTT
CDR3aa: CASSSPADRGAFF

d_gene: TRBD2
v_gene: TRBV2
j_gene: TRBJ2-5
abundance: -
CDR3nt: TGTGCCAGCAGTTTCTGGACTAGCGGAGAAGAGACCCAGTACTTC
CDR3aa: CASSFWTSGEETQYF

d_gene: -
v_gene: TRBV15
j_gene: TRBJ1-2
abundance: -
CDR3nt: TGTGCCACCAGCAGAGCTACCGGGACAAGAAACTATGGCTACACCTTC
CDR3aa: CATSRATGTRNYGYTF

d_gene: TRBD2
v_gene: TRBV6-5
j_gene: TRBJ2-3
abundance: -
CDR3nt: TGTGCCAGCAGCCGCGCGACTAGCGGCACAGATACGCAGTATTTT
CDR3aa: CASSRATSGTDTQYF

d_gene: TRBD2
v_gene: TRBV19
j_gene: TRBJ2-5
abundance: -
CDR3nt: TGTGCCAGTAGTTCCCCCGGGACTAGCGGTCCCCGGACCCAGTACTTC
CDR3aa: CASSSPGTSGPRTQYF

d_gene: -
v_gene: TRBV6-6
j_gene: TRBJ2-5
abundance: -
CDR3nt: TGTGCCAGCAGTCTAGCGAAAGAGACCCAGTACTTC
CDR3aa: CASSLAKETQYF

d_gene: -
v_gene: TRBV7-2
j_gene: TRBJ1-3
abundance: -
CDR3nt: TGTGCCAGCAGCTTAGCGTCGGGGGTCTCTGGAAACACCATATATTTT
CDR3aa: CASSLASGVSGNTIYF

d_gene: TRBD1
v_gene: TRBV6-5
j_gene: TRBJ1-2
abundance: -
CDR3nt: TGTGCCAGCAGCCCCGGGACAGGTGGTGGCTACACCTTC
CDR3aa: CASSPGTGGGYTF

d_gene: TRBD2
v_gene: TRBV7-3
j_gene: TRBJ2-7
abundance: -
CDR3nt: TGTGCCAGCAGCTTATTAGCGGGAGGAGGAGAGCAGTACTTC
CDR3aa: CASSLLAGGGEQYF

d_gene: -
v_gene: TRBV28
j_gene: TRBJ2-7
abundance: few
CDR3nt: TGTGCCAGCACTACTCAGGGGAAGTACGAGCAGTACTTC
CDR3aa: CASTTQGKYEQYF

d_gene: TRBD1
v_gene: TRBV9
j_gene: TRBJ1-2
abundance: -
CDR3nt: TGTGCCAGCAGCGTAGGCAGAGGGGGCAGCTATGGCTACACCTTC
CDR3aa: CASSVGRGGSYGYTF

d_gene: TRBD2
v_gene: TRBV5-6
j_gene: TRBJ2-7
abundance: -
CDR3nt: TGTGCCAGCAGCGCCGGGACTAGCTTCTTCAACGAGCAGTACTTC
CDR3aa: CASSAGTSFFNEQYF

d_gene: -
v_gene: TRBV5-1
j_gene: TRBJ1-1
abundance: -
CDR3nt: TGCGCCAGCAGCTTACAGGGCCAAGGGACTGAAGCTTTCTTT
CDR3aa: CASSLQGQGTEAFF

d_gene: -
v_gene: TRBV27
j_gene: TRBJ2-7
abundance: -
CDR3nt: TGTGCCAGCAGTCCTTCACTAGGTCCCTACGAGCAGTACTTC
CDR3aa: CASSPSLGPYEQYF

d_gene: TRBD2
v_gene: TRBV4-1
j_gene: TRBJ2-1
abundance: few
CDR3nt: TGCGCCAGCAGCCAAGAAGTCGCTAGCGGAAGTAATGAGCAGTTCTTC
CDR3aa: CASSQEVASGSNEQFF

d_gene: TRBD2
v_gene: TRBV27
j_gene: TRBJ2-7
abundance: -
CDR3nt: TGTGCCAGCTCGACTAGCTTCTACTCCTACGAGCAGTACTTC
CDR3aa: CASSTSFYSYEQYF

d_gene: TRBD2
v_gene: TRBV28
j_gene: TRBJ2-1
abundance: -
CDR3nt: TGTGCCAGTACTAGTGGTGCTAGCGGCGCCTACAATGAGCAGTTCTTC
CDR3aa: CASTSGASGAYNEQFF

d_gene: -
v_gene: TRBV4-1
j_gene: TRBJ2-7
abundance: few
CDR3nt: TGCGCCAGCAGCCGCGGGGCCCAGACCTACGAGCAGTACTTC
CDR3aa: CASSRGAQTYEQYF

d_gene: -
v_gene: TRBV7-9
j_gene: TRBJ1-3
abundance: once
CDR3nt: TGTTCCAGCCAGGCTAGCGGGAACACCATATATTTT
CDR3aa: CSSQASGNTIYF